What follows are 17 T cell receptor beta chains derived from one specimen sequenced in a study of T-cell reconstitution after alpha-beta-depleted transplantation in children. Using unique molecular identifiers, the investigators prepared the TCRbeta library. TCRdb re-analysed the PCR reads in MiXCR, keeping a single row per CDR3 protein. This table has under 850,000 distinct CDR3 sequences, about an eighth appearing once. Sequenced here: PBMCs, sampled before TCRalphabeta/CD19-depleted stem cell transplant. The receptor set was obtained from a girl aged 2-10 years with congenital amegakaryocytic thrombocytopenia, due to receive a stem cell transplant.

This clonotype has ten or more counts. This sequence joins TRBV12-3 or TRBV12-4 and TRBJ1-1; D remains ambiguous. The CDR3 has 15 residues. V gave up 4 bases and J gave up 2 bases, with 14 bases separating them. CDR3 sequence: CASSSRAWVNTEAFF. For the CDR3, the DNA is TGTGCCAGCAGTTCTAGGGCGTGGGTAAACACTGAAGCTTTCTTT.

This clonotype was picked up many times. This chain connects TRBV12-3 or TRBV12-4 to TRBJ2-1, with no clear D. The V and J ends lost 5 bases and 7 bases respectively, with 9 bases between them. CDR3 length: 12 amino acids. CDR3 sequence: CASSTLGNEQFF. The CDR3 bases are TGTGCCAGCAGTACCCTAGGAAATGAGCAGTTCTTC.

Ten or more counts support this clonotype. The chain uses TRBV27 and TRBJ1-2; 9 bases are a match to TRBD1. Trimming took 6 bases from V and 3 from J; bases not matched to a gene: 5. CDR3 length: 14 residues. Germline V gene data show CDR1 as MNHEY and CDR2 as SMNVEV (reference sequence). CDR3 bases: TGTGCCAGCAGGTCGGGACAGGGCTACTATGGCTACACCTTC. Translation: CASRSGQGYYGYTF.

This clonotype was seen repeatedly, ten times or more. The chain combines TRBV5-1 with TRBJ2-2; TRBD2 agrees at 14 bases. Germline CDR1 SGHRS, CDR2 YFSETQ. CDR3 length: 18 residues. V was pared by 4 bases and J by 5 bases, with 10 bases of the junction left unmatched. The CDR3 DNA is TGCGCCAGCAGCCTAAGACTAGCGGGAGGGCCGGATACCGGGGAGCTGTTTTTT. It yields the protein CASSLRLAGGPDTGELFF.

This chain joins TRBV6-1 and TRBJ2-3; D is unclear. The CDR3 is 15 residues long. From germline, CDR1 is MNHNS and CDR2 SASEGT. Trimming took 6 bases from V and 6 from J, leaving 19 bases between them. DNA for the CDR3: TGTGCCAGCAGCCGGAATGTTGGCAGGTCGGATACGCAGTATTTT. Its translation: CASSRNVGRSDTQYF.

The genes are TRBV7-9 and TRBJ2-5, with a weak D call TRBD1 (6 bases). The V end was cut by 4 bases, the J end by 0 bases, with 12 bases between. CDR3 length equals 15 residues. Germline-derived CDR1 and CDR2 are SEHNR and FQNEAQ (reference sequence). CDR3: CASSSPDSYQETQYF. CDR3 in DNA: TGTGCCAGCAGCTCCCCGGACAGCTACCAAGAGACCCAGTACTTC.

This clonotype was seen only a few times. V usage is TRBV12-3 or TRBV12-4 and J usage is TRBJ2-1; tentative D call: TRBD1 (5 bases). V lost 1 base, J lost 7 bases, and 26 bases lay in between. This CDR3 comprises 19 residues. The CDR3 sequence is CASSLVSVRTPNLGNEQFF. DNA of the CDR3: TGTGCCAGCAGTTTAGTGTCGGTGCGGACACCAAACTTGGGAAATGAGCAGTTCTTC.

Many counts were recorded for this clonotype. The rearrangement uses TRBV20-1 and TRBJ2-5; 7 nucleotides line up with TRBD1. The CDR3 length is 16 residues. The junction had 10 bases not matched to a gene; V was cut back by 1 base and J by 2 bases. CDR1 is DFQATT, CDR2 SNEGSKA, per germline (reference sequence). CDR3 nucleotide sequence: TGCAGTGCTAGAGGACCAACTCCGGGACAGCAAGAGACCCAGTACTTC. This gives the protein CSARGPTPGQQETQYF.

The chain has TRBV20-1 and TRBJ2-1; D unclear. Germline CDR1 reads DFQATT; CDR2 reads SNEGSKA (reference sequence). Deletions cut 3 bases from V and 4 bases from J, with 7 bases between. This CDR3 has 12 residues. The CDR3 sequence: CSASLTYNEQFF. The CDR3 DNA follows: TGCAGTGCTAGTTTGACTTACAATGAGCAGTTCTTC.

This clonotype has more than one count but fewer than ten. CDR3 in DNA: TGCAGTGCATTCCCGGGACTCATATTTCCCGCGGTTGTAGAGCAGTTCTTC. Its translation: CSAFPGLIFPAVVEQFF. The genes are TRBV20-1 and TRBJ2-1, with D maybe TRBD2 (6 bases). In germline, CDR1 is DFQATT, CDR2 SNEGSKA (reference sequence). Trimming took off 6 bases at V and 10 bases at J, with 31 bases between the two ends. CDR3 length equals 17 residues.

This clonotype appeared a few times. The chain links TRBV20-1 to TRBJ1-2; D might be TRBD1 (5 bases). The CDR3 totals 15 residues. The V and J ends lost 1 base and 4 bases respectively, with 16 bases between them. Germline values: CDR1 DFQATT, CDR2 SNEGSKA (reference sequence). CDR3 in DNA: TGCAGTGCTAGAGTCTCCGGGACGGAGATCTATGGCTACACCTTC. Residues: CSARVSGTEIYGYTF.

Many counts were recorded for this clonotype. The chain couples TRBV7-3 to TRBJ2-1; D possibly corresponds to TRBD1 (6 bases). The germline gives CDR1 SGHTA, CDR2 FQGTGA. This CDR3 has 17 amino acids. V was shortened by 1 base and J by 0 bases, with 13 bases between the two germline ends. CDR3 in DNA: TGTGCCAGCAGCTTAATGGGGGCATTGAGCTCCTACAATGAGCAGTTCTTC. As protein: CASSLMGALSSYNEQFF.

There are many counts of this clonotype. The CDR3 reads CSARASTGPNQPQHF. In DNA, the CDR3 is TGCAGTGCTAGAGCCTCGACAGGGCCAAATCAGCCCCAGCATTTT. The chain has TRBV20-1 and TRBJ1-5; TRBD1 matches at 7 bases. The ends lost 1 base at V and 4 bases at J; junction bases unmatched: 7. CDR3 length equals 15 residues. The germline CDR1 and CDR2 sequences are DFQATT and SNEGSKA (reference sequence).

The chain combines TRBV30 with TRBJ2-1, with D perhaps TRBD1 (5 bases). Trimming shortened V by 4 bases and J by 4 bases, and 14 bases separated the two germline ends. The CDR3 runs to 14 residues. Germline V CDR1 and CDR2: GTSNPN, SVGIG (reference sequence). CDR3 amino acids: CAWTARRGYNEQFF. CDR3 DNA sequence: TGTGCCTGGACGGCGCGAAGGGGATACAATGAGCAGTTCTTC.

Details on this clonotype: Since a much larger clone is just one base distant, this may be a read error. This chain uses TRBV29-1 with TRBJ2-3, with unresolved D. This CDR3 comprises 14 residues. The germline CDR1 and CDR2 sequences are SQVTM and ANQGSEA. CDR3 in DNA: TGCGGCGTTGTAGGATCGTCTAGCACAGATACGCAGTATTTT. Translation: CGVVGSSSTDTQYF.

At least ten counts were recorded for this clonotype. This chain uses TRBV6-6 with TRBJ1-4; D gene ambiguous. The germline V gene encodes CDR1 MNHNY and CDR2 SVGAGI (reference sequence). This CDR3 region has 13 residues. The V gene lost 2 bases and the J gene lost 8 bases, with 9 bases spanning the gap. The CDR3 coding sequence is TGTGCCAGCAGTTACCGAGGAGGGGAAAAACTGTTTTTT. Its protein is CASSYRGGEKLFF.

This clonotype was recorded at least ten times. The J gene is TRBJ2-3, the V gene TRBV20-1; a possible D gene is TRBD2 (6 bases). Germline CDR1 is DFQATT and CDR2 is SNEGSKA (reference sequence). The CDR3 totals 14 residues. The V and J ends lost 1 base and 1 base respectively, with 9 bases between them. The CDR3 coding sequence is TGCAGTGCTAGAGGGCGGGGTCGCACAGATACGCAGTATTTT. As protein: CSARGRGRTDTQYF.